Each of the 27 T cell receptor beta chains below was sequenced from the same sample in a study of cytomegalovirus exposure and HLA in healthy donors. A multiplex PCR was run with 60 Vbeta primers and 13 Jbeta primers. Sequencing was performed with immunoSEQ multiplex PCR; in TCRdb, only in-frame clones are kept and a portion is missing. The sample holds around 190,000 clones, roughly 77% seen once. Material: PBMCs. These receptors came from a woman aged 45-59 years in good health and CMV-seronegative.

This clone was seen only a few times. The rearrangement uses TRBV7-9 and TRBJ1-1; the D gene is possibly TRBD1 (6 bases). Trimming shortened V by 5 bases and J by 0 bases, and 10 bases separated the two germline ends. Germline V gene sequence: CDR1 SEHNR, CDR2 FQNEAQ (reference sequence). This CDR3 contains 14 residues. The CDR3 sequence is CASSIQGLNTEAFF. The CDR3, as DNA: TGTGCCAGCAGCATACAGGGCTTGAACACTGAAGCTTTCTTT.

This clone was detected once. This sequence joins TRBV18 and TRBJ2-3, with 8 bases matching TRBD2. V trimming: 1 base; J trimming: 2 bases; junction bases outside the gene matches: 5. Germline V gene lookup returns CDR1 KGHSH and CDR2 LQKENI. The length of the CDR3 is 16 residues. CDR3 sequence reads: CASSPRLASSTDTQYF. CDR3 nucleotides: TGTGCCAGCTCACCACGACTAGCGTCGTCCACAGATACGCAGTATTTT.

Here the CDR3 DNA reads TGTGCCAGTAGTATCAGGACAGGGGGCGATTCACCCCTCCACTTT. Translating gives CASSIRTGGDSPLHF. The chain uses TRBV19 and TRBJ1-6; 11 nucleotides line up with TRBD1. V lost 3 bases, J lost 8 bases, and 3 bases stayed unmatched. This CDR3 has 15 amino acids. Per the germline V gene, CDR1 is LNHDA and CDR2 is SQIVND (reference sequence).

This chain uses TRBV6-5 with TRBJ1-1, with D possibly matching TRBD1 (6 bases). The CDR3 has 11 residues. Germline loops: CDR1 MNHEY, CDR2 SVGAGI. With 6 bases removed from V and 6 bases from J, the gap between germline ends came to 8 bases. The CDR3 DNA follows: TGTGCCAGCAGGACAGGCGCTGAAGCTTTCTTT. Amino acid sequence: CASRTGAEAFF.

The chain couples TRBV7-2 to TRBJ1-5, with D tentatively TRBD1 (5 bases). This CDR3 has 16 amino acids. V gave up 2 bases and J gave up 6 bases, with 17 bases separating them. The V gene's germline CDR1 is SGHTA and CDR2 FQGNSA. In DNA form, the CDR3 reads TGTGCCAGCAGCTTATATACGGCTTTGGGGCGTCAGCCCCAGCATTTT. This translates into CASSLYTALGRQPQHF.

The genes are TRBV7-6 and TRBJ2-1, with D perhaps matching TRBD2 (6 bases). In germline, CDR1 is SGHVS, CDR2 FNYEAQ. V lost 0 bases and J 0 bases, leaving 9 bases between the germline ends. There are 16 residues in the CDR3. CDR3: CASSLAVLASYNEQFF. In nucleotides, the CDR3 is TGTGCCAGCAGCTTAGCTGTACTAGCCTCCTACAATGAGCAGTTCTTC.

This rearrangement joins TRBV11-2 to TRBJ1-4; TRBD1 matches at 8 bases. The V gene end was trimmed by 4 bases and the J gene end by 4 bases; junction bases not matched to a gene: 11. Per germline, CDR1 SGHAT and CDR2 FQNNGV. CDR3 length equals 17 residues. The CDR3 region has the DNA TGTGCCAGCAGCTCGATCCAGGGGGCCGCCCGTAATGAAAAACTGTTTTTT. It translates to CASSSIQGAARNEKLFF.

This clone appeared once. The rearrangement joins TRBV9 to TRBJ1-5; D gene unclear. This CDR3 has 14 amino acids. V lost 0 bases, J lost 5 bases, and 9 bases lay in between. CDR1 and CDR2 (germline): SGDLS, YYNGEE. CDR3 nucleotides: TGTGCCAGCAGCGTAGAGGCAGGCTATCAGCCCCAGCATTTT. This codes for CASSVEAGYQPQHF.

For this clone: This same CDR3 is encoded by further DNA sequences in the sample. The V and J genes are TRBV7-2 and TRBJ1-1, with 8 bases identical to TRBD1. Germline V gene data show CDR1 as SGHTA and CDR2 as FQGNSA. The CDR3 extends over 14 amino acids. With V trimmed by 3 bases and J by 2 bases, 2 bases remained unmatched. CDR3 nucleotides: TGTGCCAGCAGCTTGACAGGGGTAAACACTGAAGCTTTCTTT. It yields the protein CASSLTGVNTEAFF.

The rearrangement uses TRBV28 and TRBJ1-4; D is unresolved. Germline loops: CDR1 MDHEN, CDR2 SYDVKM. The V and J ends lost 6 bases and 3 bases respectively, with 11 bases between them. The CDR3 is 14 residues long. This CDR3 reads CASRLTSSNEKLFF. Written as DNA, the CDR3 is TGTGCCAGCAGACTTACTTCCTCTAATGAAAAACTGTTTTTT. Full variable domain (outside the CDR3, taken from reference TRBV28 and TRBJ1-4): DVKVTQSSRYLVKRTGEKVFLECVQDMDHENMFWYRQDPGLGLRLIYFSYDVKMKEKGDIPEGYSVSREKKERFSLILESASTNQTSMYLCASRLTSSNEKLFFGSGTQLSVL.

On this clone: The junction departs from the called germline gene at one end, perhaps through a read error. J is TRBJ2-1 and V is TRBV25-1; D is uncertain. This CDR3 spans 11 amino acids. From germline, CDR1 is MGHDK and CDR2 SYGVNS. The CDR3 sequence: CASSKVAERFF. The CDR3 region has the DNA TGTGCCAGCAGTAAGGTTGCCGAGCGGTTCTTC.

The V call is TRBV5-4, the J call TRBJ2-3, with 10 bases aligning to TRBD2. Germline values: CDR1 SGHNT, CDR2 YYREEE (reference sequence). V was pared by 0 bases and J by 6 bases, with 7 bases of the junction left unmatched. There are 16 residues in the CDR3. The CDR3: CASSLDQRGGRDTQYF. CDR3 nucleotides: TGTGCCAGCAGCTTGGATCAGCGGGGGGGCCGCGATACGCAGTATTTT.

This sequence joins TRBV7-3 and TRBJ2-1, with 11 bases identical to TRBD2. This CDR3 comprises 18 residues. Trimming removed 5 bases from V and 6 bases from J; junction bases left unmatched: 15. Germline lookup yields CDR1 SGHTA and CDR2 FQGTGA. The CDR3 region has the DNA TGTGCCAGCAGCCCTCGGGAGAGGGGGCTAGCGGGAGGCAATGAGCAGTTCTTC. It specifies CASSPRERGLAGGNEQFF. The whole variable domain, filled in from reference TRBV7-3 and TRBJ2-1, reads GAGVSQTPSNKVTEKGKYVELRCDPISGHTALYWYRQSLGQGPEFLIYFQGTGAADDSGLPNDRFFAVRPEGSVSTLKIQRTERGDSAVYLCASSPRERGLAGGNEQFFGPGTRLTVL.

The CDR3 DNA reads as TGTGCCAGCACCCTTGCGGGACAGGGTATGGGGGGACCTGAAAAACTGTTTTTT. It translates to CASTLAGQGMGGPEKLFF. The chain recombines TRBV4-2 with TRBJ1-4; TRBD1 matches 9 bases. From germline, CDR1 is LGHNA and CDR2 YNFKEQ. The CDR3 totals 18 residues. Trimming cost V 7 bases and J 7 bases; bases outside gene matches: 19.

This clone was seen a few times. The chain links TRBV11-1 to TRBJ2-1; 10 bases agree with TRBD1. Germline CDR1 is SGHAT and CDR2 is FQDESV (reference sequence). This CDR3 is built from 14 residues. With V trimmed by 6 bases and J by 11 bases, 10 bases remained unmatched. The DNA of the CDR3 is TGTGCCAGCAGTCCGCCGGGACAGGGGCGAAAGCAGTTCTTC. The encoded protein is CASSPPGQGRKQFF.

This clone was seen only a few times. The gene calls are TRBV9 and TRBJ1-1, with 8 positions matching TRBD1. With 3 bases clipped from V and 1 base from J, the junction kept 8 bases outside the gene matches. CDR1 SGDLS and CDR2 YYNGEE come from the germline V gene. The CDR3 spans 16 residues. CDR3 sequence: CASSAPRQGRNTEAFF. CDR3 nucleotide sequence: TGTGCCAGCAGCGCCCCCCGACAGGGGAGGAACACTGAAGCTTTCTTT.

This rearrangement joins TRBV7-2 to TRBJ2-3; D unclear. CDR1 SGHTA and CDR2 FQGNSA come from the germline V gene. The CDR3 loop spans 13 amino acids. V dropped 3 bases and J dropped 3 bases, with 7 bases sitting between them. CDR3: CASSFDWTDTQYF. As DNA, the CDR3 is TGTGCCAGCAGCTTCGACTGGACAGATACGCAGTATTTT.

Note on this clone: The identical CDR3 is also encoded by other nucleotide sequences in the sample. The CDR3 DNA sequence: TGTGCCAGCAGCCGACCCGGGACAGGGACCTACGAGCAGTACTTC. Translating gives CASSRPGTGTYEQYF. The V gene is TRBV11-2, the J gene TRBJ2-7; TRBD1 matches at 9 bases. The V and J ends lost 5 bases and 2 bases, in that order; junction bases with no gene match: 7. Germline V gene sequence: CDR1 SGHAT, CDR2 FQNNGV. The CDR3 spans 15 residues. The full variable domain, rest sourced from reference TRBV11-2 and TRBJ2-7, is EAGVAQSPRYKIIEKRQSVAFWCNPISGHATLYWYQQILGQGPKLLIQFQNNGVVDDSQLPKDRFSAERLKGVDSTLKIQPAKLEDSAVYLCASSRPGTGTYEQYFGPGTRLTVT.

Written as DNA, the CDR3 is TGCGCCAGCAGCTACCAGGACAGGGGCAACTATGGCTACACCTTC. Its protein is CASSYQDRGNYGYTF. J is TRBJ1-2 and V is TRBV5-1, with TRBD1 matching over 9 bases. CDR3 length: 15 residues. The V gene's germline CDR1 is SGHRS and CDR2 YFSETQ. Losses at the gene ends were 3 bases for V and 2 bases for J; bases not matched to a gene: 5.

This chain uses TRBV7-2 with TRBJ2-2; 7 bases are a match to TRBD2. This CDR3 has 15 residues. CDR1 is SGHTA, CDR2 FQGNSA, per germline. J gave up 6 bases and V 0 bases, and 4 bases lay outside the gene matches. CDR3 nucleotide sequence: TGTGCCAGCAGCTTAGCGCGGACTAGTTCCGGGGAGCTGTTTTTT. Translating gives CASSLARTSSGELFF. The variable domain in full, with the rest retrieved from reference TRBV7-2 and TRBJ2-2, is GAGVSQSPSNKVTEKGKDVELRCDPISGHTALYWYRQSLGQGLEFLIYFQGNSAPDKSGLPSDRFSAERTGGSVSTLTIQRTQQEDSAVYLCASSLARTSSGELFFGEGSRLTVL.

This rearrangement joins TRBV9 to TRBJ2-1, with D hard to call. Between the trimmed V and J ends, which lost 0 bases and 5 bases, there was a span of 15 bases. The length of the CDR3 is 16 residues. Germline V gene data show CDR1 as SGDLS and CDR2 as YYNGEE. This chain's CDR3 is CASSVDPRGKNNEQFF. The CDR3 DNA reads as TGTGCCAGCAGCGTAGACCCGAGAGGTAAAAACAATGAGCAGTTCTTC.

The CDR3 DNA reads as TGTGCCAGCAACCCTCAAGGGAGCACTGAAGCTTTCTTT. Encoded protein: CASNPQGSTEAFF. The chain employs TRBV2 and TRBJ1-1; D gene unclear. This CDR3 comprises 13 residues. The V gene's germline CDR1 is SNHLY and CDR2 FYNNEI. The V end was cut by 7 bases, the J end by 4 bases, with 13 bases between.

The V call is TRBV2, the J call TRBJ1-5; TRBD1 matches at 12 bases. CDR3 length: 15 amino acids. With V trimmed by 8 bases and J by 7 bases, 9 bases remained unmatched. Germline V lookup: CDR1 SNHLY, CDR2 FYNNEI. The CDR3 loop is CASRGGTGGQQPQHF. CDR3 DNA: TGTGCCAGCCGTGGGGGGACAGGGGGCCAACAGCCCCAGCATTTT.

The CDR3, as DNA: TGTGCCAGCAGTTCATCACAGGGTAGCGAGCAGTACTTC. Translation gives CASSSSQGSEQYF. V gene TRBV6-5 combines with J gene TRBJ2-7; a possible D gene is TRBD1 (6 bases). Germline CDR1 reads MNHEY; CDR2 reads SVGAGI. CDR3 length equals 13 residues. Trimming left V 4 bases short and J 6 bases short, with 13 bases between.

The chain couples TRBV19 to TRBJ2-1; 14 bases align to TRBD2. The ends lost 3 bases at V and 9 bases at J; junction bases unmatched: 13. Per germline, CDR1 LNHDA and CDR2 SQIVND (reference sequence). The CDR3 sequence is 18 residues long. The CDR3 sequence is CASSISTGGTSGSGEQFF. For the CDR3, the DNA is TGTGCCAGTAGTATCTCGACGGGGGGGACTAGCGGGAGCGGTGAGCAGTTCTTC.

The chain carries TRBV14 and TRBJ1-1, with D maybe TRBD1 (6 bases). The CDR3 is made up of 15 amino acids. Trimming removed 4 bases from V and 4 bases from J, with 16 bases in between. CDR1 and CDR2 from the germline V gene are SGHDN and FVKESK. CDR3 protein: CASSPTRGRGTEAFF. The CDR3 coding sequence is TGTGCCAGCAGCCCTACCCGCGGCAGGGGCACTGAAGCTTTCTTT.

This chain connects TRBV28 to TRBJ1-2; D remains unclear. V shed 6 bases and J shed 2 bases, with 16 bases lying between them. The V gene's germline CDR1 is MDHEN and CDR2 SYDVKM. This CDR3 region has 15 residues. Here the CDR3 reads CASSPAEVKNYGYTF. The CDR3 DNA sequence: TGTGCCAGCAGCCCCGCGGAGGTCAAAAACTATGGCTACACCTTC.